This T cell receptor (beta chain) came from a study of post-analysis software for immune sequencing data. On the study more broadly: Relapsing-remitting, secondary progressive and progressive-relapsing forms of multiple sclerosis all featured among disease courses.

Tagging with unique molecular identifiers was a feature of the TCR beta cDNA libraries. In TCRdb, the PCR reads were re-called with MiXCR into one record per CDR3 protein. Among roughly 650,000 distinct CDR3 sequences listed, around 60% were seen once. This TCR was sampled from a girl aged 2 to 10 with multiple sclerosis. Specimen: blood.

CDR3 sequence: CASGGPVRTAGGTPYEQYF. The CDR3 nucleotides are TGTGCCAGCGGGGGGCCTGTGCGAACAGCGGGCGGGACACCCTACGAGCAGTACTTC. The chain joins TRBV2 to TRBJ2-7, with D perhaps matching TRBD1 or TRBD2 (6 bases each). V lost 8 bases, J lost 2 bases, and 31 bases lay in between. CDR1 is SNHLY and CDR2 is FYNNEI in the germline V gene. The CDR3 has 19 residues.